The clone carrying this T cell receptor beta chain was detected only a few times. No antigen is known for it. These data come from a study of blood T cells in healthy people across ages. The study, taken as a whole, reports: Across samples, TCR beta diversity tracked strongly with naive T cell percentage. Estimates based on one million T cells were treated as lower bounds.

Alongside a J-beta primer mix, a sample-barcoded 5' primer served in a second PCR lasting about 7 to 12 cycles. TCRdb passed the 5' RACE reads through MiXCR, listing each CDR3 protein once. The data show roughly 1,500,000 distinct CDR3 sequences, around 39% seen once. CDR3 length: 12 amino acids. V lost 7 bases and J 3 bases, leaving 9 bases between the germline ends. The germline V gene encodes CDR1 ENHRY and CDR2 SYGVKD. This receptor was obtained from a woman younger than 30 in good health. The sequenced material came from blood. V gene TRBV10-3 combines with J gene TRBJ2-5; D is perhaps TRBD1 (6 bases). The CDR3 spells CAIKGDEETQYF. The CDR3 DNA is TGTGCCATCAAGGGGGACGAAGAGACCCAGTACTTC.